These 31 T cell receptor beta chains were sequenced from one sample in a study of tumor and adjacent non-tumor tissue in lung cancer. The template was RNA from unsorted bulk tissue. A modified ARM-PCR protocol with three rounds of nested PCR amplified TCRbeta. Each CDR3 protein gets one entry after TCRdb re-called the multiplex PCR reads with MiXCR. The sample lists 70,000 or so distinct CDR3 sequences; 50% to 60% were seen once. The source material was lung tumor tissue. Every receptor here comes from a man aged 50 or older with non-small cell lung cancer.

This CDR3 is CASSYWHGTGANTIYF. For the CDR3, the DNA is TGTGCCAGCAGCTATTGGCACGGGACAGGAGCGAACACCATATATTTT. The chain is built from TRBV7-9 and TRBJ1-3; 8 bases align to TRBD1. Germline V gene data show CDR1 as SEHNR and CDR2 as FQNEAQ (reference sequence). The CDR3 extends over 16 amino acids. Germline trimming cut 4 bases from V and 7 bases from J; bases unmatched to any gene: 12.

The chain carries TRBV10-1 and TRBJ2-7, with 11 positions matching TRBD1. Germline V lookup: CDR1 WNHNN, CDR2 SYGVQD (reference sequence). The CDR3 extends over 16 amino acids. V lost 3 bases, J lost 6 bases, and 10 bases stayed unmatched. The DNA of the CDR3 is TGCGCCAGCAGTGAAAGCGGGACAGGGGGTTGGTCCGAGCAGTACTTC. This codes for CASSESGTGGWSEQYF.

There are many counts of this clonotype. The V and J genes are TRBV28 and TRBJ2-3; possible D gene TRBD1, 6 bases. Trimming pared 3 bases from V and 6 bases from J, leaving 19 bases between. The CDR3 totals 16 residues. CDR1 MDHEN and CDR2 SYDVKM come from the germline V gene. The CDR3 sequence is CASSLGTSAHPDTQYF. The CDR3 nucleotides are TGTGCCAGCAGTTTGGGGACATCGGCGCATCCGGATACGCAGTATTTT.

On this clonotype itself: The junction does not match germline at one end; this may be a read error. This chain links TRBV11-2 with TRBJ1-4; weak D call: TRBD1 (6 bases). Germline V gives CDR1 SGHAT, CDR2 FQNNGV. The CDR3 consists of 18 residues. CDR3 DNA: TGTGCCTGCAGCCAACTCTTTTGGGAACAGGGACTTAATGAAAAACTGTTTTTT. Its protein product is CACSQLFWEQGLNEKLFF.

This clonotype appeared once. A much larger clonotype is one base distant, so this may be a read error. The chain links TRBV16 to TRBJ1-1; 7 nucleotides match TRBD1. This CDR3 comprises 12 residues. Germline V gives CDR1 KGHSY, CDR2 FQNENV. The CDR3: CASNQGGGEAFF. For the CDR3, the DNA is TGTGCCAGCAACCAAGGGGGCGGTGAAGCTTTCTTT.

This clonotype was seen a handful of times. J is TRBJ2-1 and V is TRBV13; 11 bases match TRBD1. Per germline, CDR1 PRHDT and CDR2 FYEKMQ (reference sequence). The CDR3 is 15 residues long. With V trimmed by 5 bases and J by 6 bases, 6 bases remained unmatched. The CDR3 protein is CASSSGQGAFNEQFF. CDR3 DNA: TGTGCCAGCAGCAGTGGACAGGGGGCCTTCAATGAGCAGTTCTTC.

The chain uses TRBV11-2 and TRBJ2-7; D call uncertain. Germline V CDR1 and CDR2: SGHAT, FQNNGV. The CDR3 is made up of 14 amino acids. V was shortened by 1 base and J by 2 bases, with 9 bases between the two germline ends. CDR3 sequence reads: CASSLGRGAYEQYF. CDR3 coding DNA: TGTGCCAGCAGCTTAGGCAGAGGAGCCTACGAGCAGTACTTC.

In regard to this clonotype: The junction departs from germline at one end; a sequencing error may be responsible. The chain recombines TRBV4-1 with TRBJ2-1; TRBD2 aligns across 7 bases. CDR1 is MGHRA and CDR2 is YSYEKL in the germline V gene. The CDR3 extends over 16 amino acids. The CDR3 nucleotides are TGCGCAAGCAGCCCAAGGACTAGAAGGAGGAACAATGAGCAGTTCTTC. This codes for CASSPRTRRRNNEQFF.

Comment on this clonotype: The conserved closing phenylalanine or tryptophan is absent in this CDR3, likely reflecting a read error. This sequence joins TRBV29-1 and TRBJ1-1; D remains ambiguous. V lost 0 bases, J lost 0 bases, and 8 bases lay in between. The CDR3 sequence is 14 residues long. The germline V gene has CDR1 SQVTM and CDR2 ANQGSEA. The CDR3 loop reads CSVEDRRVNTEAFS. As DNA, the CDR3 is TGCAGCGTTGAAGATCGACGCGTGAACACTGAAGCTTTCTCT.

This clonotype was observed a handful of times. Since a much larger clone is just one base distant, this may be a read error. V and J are TRBV20-1 and TRBJ2-1; D possibly corresponds to TRBD2 (6 bases). The CDR3 loop spans 13 amino acids. Per the germline V gene, CDR1 is DFQATT and CDR2 is SNEGSKA (reference sequence). The CDR3 region has the DNA TGCAGTGCACCCCCGGGACTGTACAATGAGCAGCTCTTC. This encodes CSAPPGLYNEQLF.

Remarks on this clonotype: A read error may account for a junction end that differs from germline. The chain has TRBV12-3 or TRBV12-4 and TRBJ1-5; 7 bases are a match to TRBD1. The CDR3 runs 15 residues. Written as DNA, the CDR3 is TGTGCCAGCAGGAAACAGGGGTCGGGCAATCAGCACCAGCATTTT. Residues: CASRKQGSGNQHQHF.

This clonotype has a count of ten or more. This chain uses TRBV5-1 with TRBJ1-6; D might be TRBD1 (5 bases). The germline CDR1 and CDR2 sequences are SGHRS and YFSETQ. Trimming took 4 bases from V and 5 from J, leaving 10 bases between them. The CDR3 spans 14 residues. The CDR3 sequence is CASSTQGDNSPLHF. The DNA of the CDR3 is TGCGCCAGCAGCACCCAGGGAGATAATTCACCCCTCCACTTT.

In its sample, this clonotype was seen many times. The genes are TRBV5-6 and TRBJ1-2; maybe TRBD1 (5 bases). The CDR3 spans 13 residues. CDR1 SGHDT and CDR2 YYEEEE come from the germline V gene. Trimming took 4 bases from V and 8 from J, leaving 15 bases between them. The CDR3 nucleotides read TGTGCCAGCAGCCACGGACACCTCGGGGGCTACACCTTC. It encodes CASSHGHLGGYTF.

This clonotype was observed a handful of times. The chain is built from TRBV2 and TRBJ2-2; tentative D call: TRBD1 (6 bases). V was shortened by 7 bases and J by 6 bases, with 24 bases between the two germline ends. Germline V lookup: CDR1 SNHLY, CDR2 FYNNEI. The CDR3 totals 17 residues. In nucleotides, the CDR3 is TGTGCCAGCACCCCTATCCTCGCTACAGGGTCTCCCGGGGAGCTGTTTTTT. The encoded protein is CASTPILATGSPGELFF.

At least ten counts were recorded for this clonotype. V is TRBV28 and J is TRBJ1-2; D perhaps matches TRBD1 (5 bases). Germline V gives CDR1 MDHEN, CDR2 SYDVKM. The CDR3 is 11 amino acids. V lost 5 bases and J 8 bases, leaving 9 bases between the germline ends. The CDR3 spells CASSPGIGYTF. CDR3 in DNA: TGTGCCAGCAGTCCAGGGATAGGCTACACCTTC.

A word on this clonotype: A much larger clone differs by one base, so this may be a read error. This chain joins TRBV5-1 and TRBJ1-2; perhaps TRBD1 as D (5 bases). Germline loops: CDR1 SGHRS, CDR2 YFSETQ. The CDR3 is 12 amino acids. Trimming pared 7 bases from V and 8 bases from J, leaving 15 bases between. The chain's CDR3 is CASCWGDGGYTF. CDR3 coding DNA: TGCGCCAGCTGTTGGGGGGACGGGGGCTACACCTTC.

Note on this clonotype: The junction and the germline gene differ at one end; a read error may be behind it. The J gene is TRBJ2-2, the V gene TRBV11-2, with TRBD1 identical over 8 bases. Germline CDR1 reads SGHAT; CDR2 reads FQNNGV. This CDR3 contains 15 residues. The CDR3 protein is CTSSGRGRDTGELFF. In DNA form, the CDR3 reads TGTACCAGCAGCGGCAGGGGGCGGGACACCGGGGAACTGTTTTTT. The entire variable domain, with the rest obtained from reference TRBV11-2 and TRBJ2-2, is as follows: EAGVAQSPRYKIIEKRQSVAFWCNPISGHATLYWYQQILGQGPKLLIQFQNNGVVDDSQLPKDRFSAERLKGVDSTLKIQPAKLEDSAVYLCTSSGRGRDTGELFFGEGSRLTVL.

Notes on this clonotype: Without the conserved terminal phenylalanine or tryptophan, this CDR3 likely stems from a read error. This chain connects TRBV12-3 or TRBV12-4 to TRBJ2-4; D remains unclear. CDR3 length: 16 amino acids. V lost 2 bases, J lost 0 bases, and 11 bases lay in between. The CDR3 bases are TGTGCCAGCAGTTTACAGGCGCAACTAGCCAAAAACATTCAGTACCTC. Amino acids: CASSLQAQLAKNIQYL.

The chain joins TRBV10-2 to TRBJ1-5, with unresolved D. This CDR3 comprises 15 residues. Trimming stripped 3 bases from V and 6 bases from J, with 15 bases between. CDR1 is WSHSY, CDR2 SAAADI, per germline. The CDR3 DNA reads as TGCGCCAGCAGTGATTATGGCAGGAAAATTCAGCCCCAGCATTTT. It translates to CASSDYGRKIQPQHF.

J is TRBJ2-1 and V is TRBV21-1; the table gives TRBD2 as D, unverified against the DNA. TRBV21-1 is a pseudogene locus. The CDR3 spans 13 residues. CDR3 in amino acids: CAPLLADNIEQFF. The CDR3 region has the DNA TGTGCCCCTCTGCTAGCGGACAACATTGAGCAGTTCTTC.

This clonotype has a handful of counts. The J gene is TRBJ1-5, the V gene TRBV5-5; D gene unclear. Germline V gives CDR1 SGHKS, CDR2 YYEKEE (reference sequence). The CDR3 runs to 16 residues. The ends were cut back, 4 bases at V and 0 bases at J, with 14 bases in the middle. The CDR3 sequence is CASSAMGGFSNQPQHF. The CDR3 DNA reads TGTGCCAGCAGCGCGATGGGTGGCTTTAGCAATCAGCCCCAGCATTTT. Filled out from reference TRBV5-5 and TRBJ1-5, the complete variable domain reads DAGVTQSPTHLIKTRGQQVTLRCSPISGHKSVSWYQQVLGQGPQFIFQYYEKEERGRGNFPDRFSARQFPNYSSELNVNALLLGDSALYLCASSAMGGFSNQPQHFGDGTRLSIL.

The sample holds many counts of this clonotype. The chain's CDR3 is CASSPGTSGTYEQYF. The CDR3 DNA sequence: TGTGCCAGCAGTCCGGGGACTAGCGGAACCTACGAGCAGTACTTC. This chain uses TRBV28 with TRBJ2-7, with 11 bases identical to TRBD2. The germline V gene encodes CDR1 MDHEN and CDR2 SYDVKM. V lost 5 bases, J lost 2 bases, and 5 bases stayed unmatched. The CDR3 spans 15 residues. The full variable domain, with the rest looked up from reference TRBV28 and TRBJ2-7, is DVKVTQSSRYLVKRTGEKVFLECVQDMDHENMFWYRQDPGLGLRLIYFSYDVKMKEKGDIPEGYSVSREKKERFSLILESASTNQTSMYLCASSPGTSGTYEQYFGPGTRLTVT.

On this clonotype: This is likely a read error, given that the CDR3 carries no conserved phenylalanine or tryptophan at its end. The J gene is TRBJ1-6, the V gene TRBV5-6; D possibly corresponds to TRBD1 (5 bases). The CDR3 contains 15 residues. The ends were cut back, 0 bases at V and 7 bases at J, with 11 bases in the middle. The germline CDR1 and CDR2 sequences are SGHDT and YYEEEE. The CDR3 loop reads CASSLGGIVNSPLHY. The CDR3 DNA is TGTGCCAGCAGCTTGGGGGGGATTGTAAATTCACCCCTCCACTAT.

This clonotype was counted ten times or more. The chain joins TRBV20-1 to TRBJ1-2, with 9 nucleotides matching TRBD1. The CDR3 extends over 15 amino acids. CDR1 and CDR2 (germline): DFQATT, SNEGSKA (reference sequence). With 4 bases clipped from V and 4 bases from J, the junction kept 10 bases outside the gene matches. The CDR3 DNA reads as TGCAGTGCTAATAAAGGTCCGGGACAGGGCTATGGCTACACCTTC. It is translated as CSANKGPGQGYGYTF.

This clonotype has ten or more counts. This chain joins TRBV11-2 and TRBJ2-1; possibly TRBD1 for D (6 bases). V lost 1 base and J 4 bases, leaving 11 bases between the germline ends. Germline lookup yields CDR1 SGHAT and CDR2 FQNNGV. The CDR3 loop spans 15 amino acids. CDR3: CASSLVVQGYNEQFF. The DNA for the CDR3 is TGTGCCAGCAGCTTAGTCGTGCAGGGGTACAATGAGCAGTTCTTC. The variable domain in full, with the rest retrieved from reference TRBV11-2 and TRBJ2-1, is EAGVAQSPRYKIIEKRQSVAFWCNPISGHATLYWYQQILGQGPKLLIQFQNNGVVDDSQLPKDRFSAERLKGVDSTLKIQPAKLEDSAVYLCASSLVVQGYNEQFFGPGTRLTVL.

This clonotype showed up many times. The genes are TRBV5-4 and TRBJ2-3; tentatively, D is TRBD2 (5 bases). V shed 4 bases and J shed 0 bases, with 9 bases lying between them. CDR3 length: 14 residues. Germline V CDR1 and CDR2: SGHNT, YYREEE (reference sequence). This CDR3 is CASSADWSTDTQYF. The CDR3 DNA follows: TGTGCCAGCAGCGCGGACTGGAGCACAGATACGCAGTATTTT.

The rearrangement links TRBV20-1 to TRBJ2-2, with D perhaps TRBD2 (6 bases). The CDR3 has 14 amino acids. Germline CDR1 DFQATT, CDR2 SNEGSKA (reference sequence). With 1 base removed from V and 2 bases from J, the gap between germline ends came to 8 bases. CDR3 amino acids: CSARGTTNTGELFF. The CDR3 region has the DNA TGCAGTGCTAGAGGGACTACCAACACCGGGGAGCTGTTTTTT.

As for this clonotype: Here the CDR3 omits its conserved ending phenylalanine or tryptophan, so a read error is the likely source. The limits of the CDR3 on the DNA are not certain, so only TCRdb's listed CDR3 is given. The chain joins TRBV21-1 to TRBJ2-7; the D call TRBD2 from the table was never checked on the DNA. TRBV21-1 is tagged as a pseudogene. The CDR3 is 15 residues long, ends included. CDR3: CTSSKEASVPYEQYL.

This clonotype was detected many times. The genes are TRBV6-6 and TRBJ1-5; D perhaps matches TRBD1 (5 bases). Deletions cut 2 bases from V and 5 bases from J, with 13 bases between. Per germline, CDR1 MNHNY and CDR2 SVGAGI (reference sequence). This CDR3 contains 15 residues. This CDR3 reads CASSYSGGRHQPQHF. In DNA, the CDR3 is TGTGCCAGCAGTTACAGCGGGGGACGTCATCAGCCCCAGCATTTT.

In this sample, this clonotype turned up many times. The chain combines TRBV20-1 with TRBJ2-7; no reliable D call. Per germline, CDR1 DFQATT and CDR2 SNEGSKA (reference sequence). This CDR3 region has 14 residues. CDR3 residues: CSCDNSLSSYEQYF. DNA of the CDR3: TGCTCGTGCGACAATTCTCTTAGCTCCTACGAGCAGTACTTC.

Points on this clonotype: A much larger clonotype is one base distant, so this may be a read error. The chain combines TRBV28 with TRBJ1-2; D unclear. Trimming removed 7 bases from V and 1 base from J, with 13 bases in between. The CDR3 runs 14 residues. Germline V gene data show CDR1 as MDHEN and CDR2 as SYDVKM. CDR3: CASNSAAINYGYTF. The CDR3 bases are TGTGCCAGCAATTCTGCAGCTATTAACTATGGCTACACCTTC.